This is a list of T cell receptor beta chains from one sample in a study of T-cell reconstitution after alpha-beta-depleted transplantation in children. A single record per CDR3 protein comes from TCRdb applying MiXCR to the PCR reads. The sample shows hundreds of thousands of distinct CDR3 sequences, around 7.1% of them seen only once. The starting material was peripheral blood, obtained 360 days after TCRalphabeta/CD19-depleted stem cell transplant. These receptors were obtained from a female patient aged 2 to 10 who had a stem cell transplant for Fanconi anemia, so the T cells may come from the graft donor. CDR3s include the opening cysteine and the closing phenylalanine or tryptophan.

V gene,J gene,CDR3 protein
TRBV5-1,TRBJ2-1,CASSHGLAGAHEQFF
TRBV12-3/TRBV12-4,TRBJ1-3,CASRTGQSSGNTIYF
TRBV7-9,TRBJ2-5,CASSYGGLPETQYF
TRBV7-3,TRBJ2-1,CASSFRQGDEQFF
TRBV20-1,TRBJ2-7,CSAGKGLAGLVREQYF
TRBV4-2,TRBJ2-5,CASSQADYSQETQYF
TRBV5-1,TRBJ1-2,CASSLSGQGDYGYTF
TRBV5-1,TRBJ1-1,CASSLDRGEAFF
TRBV7-2,TRBJ2-1,CASSLARGGLRNEQFF
TRBV5-1,TRBJ2-4,CASSALVAANIQYF